Shown below are 12 T cell receptor beta chains from a single sample sequenced in a study of blood T cell repertoires in COVID-19. Produced via immunoSEQ multiplex PCR; TCRdb's table is partial and in-frame only. The profile shows over 200,000 clones, 86% of them singletons. What was sequenced was PBMCs or T cells enriched from blood (not recorded which). These receptor sequences come from a woman in her forties or fifties in a cohort exposed to, infected with or recovered from COVID-19 (not recorded which).

The chain employs TRBV7-9 and TRBJ2-3, with D perhaps TRBD2 (6 bases). The CDR3 is made up of 15 amino acids. Germline CDR1 SEHNR, CDR2 FQNEAQ (reference sequence). Trimming pared 5 bases from V and 2 bases from J, leaving 14 bases between. The CDR3 nucleotides read TGTGCCAGCAGCCCCGTCCGGACTAACACAGATACGCAGTATTTT. Amino acids: CASSPVRTNTDTQYF.

This chain connects TRBV4-3 to TRBJ1-2; D ambiguous. The CDR3 length is 15 residues. The V end was cut by 1 base, the J end by 4 bases, with 13 bases between. CDR1 and CDR2 (germline): LGHNA, YSLEER. DNA of the CDR3: TGCGCCAGCAGCCAAGGCGGCAGTACTTTCTATGGCTACACCTTC. Amino acids: CASSQGGSTFYGYTF.

The rearrangement uses TRBV7-2 and TRBJ1-1, with TRBD1 identical over 8 bases. The germline V gene encodes CDR1 SGHTA and CDR2 FQGNSA. The CDR3 sequence is 15 residues long. V lost 5 bases, J lost 3 bases, and 8 bases stayed unmatched. CDR3 sequence reads: CASSPRGLLDTEAFF. CDR3 DNA sequence: TGTGCCAGCAGCCCCAGGGGGCTTCTAGACACTGAAGCTTTCTTT.

This clone appeared a few times. The chain combines TRBV3-1 (or the pseudogene TRBV3-2) with TRBJ2-3; D might be TRBD2 (5 bases). Trimming took off 4 bases at V and 0 bases at J, with 14 bases between the two ends. Germline values: CDR1 LGHDT, CDR2 YNNKEL (reference sequence). This CDR3 is 16 amino acids long. In nucleotides, the CDR3 is TGTGCCAGCAGCCGGGGAGCGGATGCTAGCACAGATACGCAGTATTTT. This codes for CASSRGADASTDTQYF.

This chain links TRBV12-3 or TRBV12-4 with TRBJ1-6; D gene unclear. The CDR3 is 13 residues long. Trimming removed 2 bases from V and 7 bases from J, with 6 bases in between. The CDR3 DNA reads TGTGCCAGCAGTTTATCCGTCAATTCACCCCTCCACTTT. This encodes CASSLSVNSPLHF.

The chain joins TRBV16 to TRBJ1-2, with a tentative D call TRBD1 (5 bases). V was trimmed by 5 bases and J by 5 bases, leaving 6 bases between them. CDR1 KGHSY and CDR2 FQNENV come from the germline V gene. This CDR3 has 11 residues. CDR3 nucleotides: TGTGCCAGCAGCGACAGATATGGCTACACCTTC. Encoded protein: CASSDRYGYTF.

The chain employs TRBV12-3 or TRBV12-4 and TRBJ1-2, with D unresolved. V lost 6 bases, J lost 8 bases, and 13 bases lay in between. CDR3 length: 12 residues. The CDR3 sequence: CASSQSPGGYTF. The CDR3 region has the DNA TGTGCCAGCAGCCAAAGCCCGGGGGGCTACACCTTC.

The V call is TRBV7-2, the J call TRBJ2-1; 8 bases fit TRBD1. Germline lookup yields CDR1 SGHTA and CDR2 FQGNSA. This CDR3 spans 14 amino acids. V lost 3 bases, J lost 15 bases, and 13 bases stayed unmatched. The CDR3 loop is CASSLYRDRSFLFF. For the CDR3, the DNA is TGTGCCAGCAGCTTGTACCGGGACAGGAGCTTTCTGTTCTTC.

V usage is TRBV20-1 and J usage is TRBJ2-7; TRBD1 agrees at 7 bases. Per the germline V gene, CDR1 is DFQATT and CDR2 is SNEGSKA (reference sequence). The CDR3 loop spans 11 amino acids. The ends lost 7 bases at V and 3 bases at J; junction bases unmatched: 3. The CDR3 DNA follows: TGCAGTGTGACAGGGCACTACGAGCAGTACTTC. It yields the protein CSVTGHYEQYF.

V gene TRBV18 combines with J gene TRBJ2-5; D is ambiguous. Germline lookup yields CDR1 KGHSH and CDR2 LQKENI. The V gene lost 5 bases and the J gene lost 4 bases, with 17 bases spanning the gap. The CDR3 sequence is 15 residues long. For the CDR3, the DNA is TGTGCCAGCTCATCTCGGTCCCTCAACGGAGAGACCCAGTACTTC. Encoded protein: CASSSRSLNGETQYF.

The genes are TRBV3-1 (or the pseudogene TRBV3-2) and TRBJ2-7; D is perhaps TRBD2 (6 bases). Trimming shortened V by 0 bases and J by 2 bases, and 17 bases separated the two germline ends. The CDR3 is 17 residues long. In germline, CDR1 is LGHDT, CDR2 YNNKEL (reference sequence). In DNA form, the CDR3 reads TGTGCCAGCAGCCAAGATCGGGGCGGAGGGGCGGCCTACGAGCAGTACTTC. This gives the protein CASSQDRGGGAAYEQYF.

The chain's CDR3 is CASGLGQGGPSSYEQYF. The CDR3 DNA reads as TGTGCTAGTGGTTTGGGACAGGGGGGTCCTAGCTCCTACGAGCAGTACTTC. J is TRBJ2-7 and V is TRBV12-5, with TRBD1 matching 9 bases. Germline assignment: CDR1 LGHNT and CDR2 FRNRAP. This CDR3 region has 17 residues. J was trimmed by 0 bases and V by 1 base; bases with no gene match: 7.